This TCR beta chain is drawn from a study of tumor-infiltrating lymphocytes in primary liver carcinoma. Constant-region priming of around 530 ng total RNA yielded TCR beta cDNA. ARM-PCR, slightly modified, supplied the TCR beta libraries through three nested multiplex PCR rounds. Both of the initial two PCR rounds ran for 10 cycles and employed TRBV1-TRBV30 forward primers alongside a C-beta reverse primer. TCRdb re-derived calls from the multiplex PCR reads in MiXCR, one entry per CDR3 protein. The sample shows approximately 100,000 distinct CDR3 sequences, about 62% of them seen only once. Germline V lookup: CDR1 MDHEN, CDR2 SYDVKM. The CDR3 consists of 15 residues. Deletions cut 2 bases from V and 3 bases from J, with 13 bases between. From unsorted bulk tissue weighing roughly 19-34 mg, DNA and RNA were co-extracted.

The sample was liver tumor tissue from sampling region 2. The subset denotes: tumor region T2, inferior pole. The genes are TRBV28 and TRBJ1-1, with D maybe TRBD1 (5 bases). This clonotype was obtained from an older woman with primary liver carcinoma and hepatitis B virus infection. The CDR3 reads CASSLQGGVYTEAFF. CDR3 bases: TGTGCCAGCAGTTTACAGGGTGGGGTCTACACTGAAGCTTTCTTT. The variable domain in full, with the rest retrieved from reference TRBV28 and TRBJ1-1, is DVKVTQSSRYLVKRTGEKVFLECVQDMDHENMFWYRQDPGLGLRLIYFSYDVKMKEKGDIPEGYSVSREKKERFSLILESASTNQTSMYLCASSLQGGVYTEAFFGQGTRLTVV.